This TCR beta chain was retrieved from a study of identifying expanded T cells in peripheral blood. Per germline, CDR1 SGHDT and CDR2 YYEEEE. Trimming pared 6 bases from V and 2 bases from J, leaving 15 bases between. CDR3 length: 14 amino acids. The data were produced by immunoSEQ multiplex PCR, yet TCRdb's version contains in-frame clones alone and is incomplete. The sample contains around 56,000 clones, approximately 82% of which appear only once. Concerning this clone itself: Its specificity is unknown.

Study-level results: Technical replicates showed roughly 1.2 changed clones; two weeks about 16.4; four weeks 19. Across healthy donors, higher total template counts meant significantly greater approximately 2-week count variance.

The sequenced material came from blood. V gene TRBV5-6 combines with J gene TRBJ2-7, with D uncertain. The source of this sequence is a person aged 18-70 years in good health. CDR3 sequence (DNA): TGTGCCAGCACCCCCAAGGCAGGAGCCTACGAGCAGTACTTC. This codes for CASTPKAGAYEQYF.